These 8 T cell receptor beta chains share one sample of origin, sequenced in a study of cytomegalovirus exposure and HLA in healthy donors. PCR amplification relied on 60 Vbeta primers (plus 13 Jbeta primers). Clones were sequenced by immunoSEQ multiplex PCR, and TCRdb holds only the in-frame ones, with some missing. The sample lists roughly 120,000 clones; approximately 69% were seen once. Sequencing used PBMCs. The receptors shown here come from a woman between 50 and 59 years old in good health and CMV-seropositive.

In DNA, the CDR3 is TGTGCCACCAAAGGGGGACAGGGCAGTTACGAGCAGTACTTC. As protein: CATKGGQGSYEQYF. V gene TRBV2 combines with J gene TRBJ2-7; 9 bases match TRBD1. CDR1 and CDR2 from the germline V gene are SNHLY and FYNNEI. The CDR3 extends over 14 amino acids. Germline trimming cut 10 bases from V and 4 bases from J; bases unmatched to any gene: 11. Combining the CDR3 with reference TRBV2 and TRBJ2-7 gives the whole variable domain EPEVTQTPSHQVTQMGQEVILRCVPISNHLYFYWYRQILGQKVEFLVSFYNNEISEKSEIFDDQFSVERPDGSNFTLKIRSTKLEDSAMYFCATKGGQGSYEQYFGPGTRLTVT.

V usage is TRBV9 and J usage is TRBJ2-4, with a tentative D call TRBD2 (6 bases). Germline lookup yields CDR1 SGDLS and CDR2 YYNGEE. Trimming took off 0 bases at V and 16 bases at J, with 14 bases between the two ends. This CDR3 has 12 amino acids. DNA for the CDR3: TGTGCCAGCAGCGTAGGGATGGAGGGGCCCTACTTC. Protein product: CASSVGMEGPYF.

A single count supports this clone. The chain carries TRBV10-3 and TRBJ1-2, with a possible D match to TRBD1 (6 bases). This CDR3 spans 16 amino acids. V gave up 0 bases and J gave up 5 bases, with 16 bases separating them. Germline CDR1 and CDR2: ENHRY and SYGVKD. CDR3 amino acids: CAISESGGASWYGYTF. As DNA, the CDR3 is TGTGCCATCAGTGAGTCGGGGGGGGCTTCGTGGTATGGCTACACCTTC.

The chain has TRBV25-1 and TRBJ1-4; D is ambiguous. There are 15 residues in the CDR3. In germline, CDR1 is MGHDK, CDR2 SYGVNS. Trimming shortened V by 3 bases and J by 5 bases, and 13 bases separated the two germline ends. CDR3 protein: CASSDPSPSNEKLFF. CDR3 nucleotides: TGTGCCAGCAGTGACCCCAGTCCGTCCAATGAAAAACTGTTTTTT.

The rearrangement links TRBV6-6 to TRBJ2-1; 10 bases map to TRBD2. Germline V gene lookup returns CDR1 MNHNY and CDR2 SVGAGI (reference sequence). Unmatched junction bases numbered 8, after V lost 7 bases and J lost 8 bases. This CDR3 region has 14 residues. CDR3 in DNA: TGTGCCAGCATCGACTGGCTAGCGGGAGATGAGCAGTTCTTC. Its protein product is CASIDWLAGDEQFF.

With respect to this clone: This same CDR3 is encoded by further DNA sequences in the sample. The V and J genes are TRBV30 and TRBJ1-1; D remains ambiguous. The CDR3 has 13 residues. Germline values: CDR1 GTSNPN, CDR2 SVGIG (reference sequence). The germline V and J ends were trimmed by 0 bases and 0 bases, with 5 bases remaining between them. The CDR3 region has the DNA TGTGCCTGGAGTGTACAAGTGAACACTGAAGCTTTCTTT. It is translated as CAWSVQVNTEAFF.

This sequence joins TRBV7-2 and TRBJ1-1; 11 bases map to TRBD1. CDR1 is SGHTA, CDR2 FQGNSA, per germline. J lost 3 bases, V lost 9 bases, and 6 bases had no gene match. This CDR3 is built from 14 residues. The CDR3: CASGRDRGYTEAFF. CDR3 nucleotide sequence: TGTGCCAGTGGCCGGGACAGGGGGTACACTGAAGCTTTCTTT.

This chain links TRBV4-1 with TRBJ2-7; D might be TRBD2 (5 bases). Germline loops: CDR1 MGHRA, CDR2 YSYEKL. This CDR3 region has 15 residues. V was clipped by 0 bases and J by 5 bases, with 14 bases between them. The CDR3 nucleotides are TGCGCCAGCAGCCAAGATTTAGCTAGCTTGGACGAGCAGTACTTC. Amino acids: CASSQDLASLDEQYF.